This T cell receptor (beta chain) stems from a study of blood T cell repertoires in COVID-19. The CDR3 has 16 amino acids. Germline V gene lookup returns CDR1 MNHNY and CDR2 SVGAGI (reference sequence). Trimming removed 3 bases from V and 0 bases from J; junction bases left unmatched: 7. The protocol was immunoSEQ multiplex PCR, while the TCRdb copy is restricted to in-frame clones and leaves out a portion. The sample lists tens of thousands of clones, 80% to 95% occurring once. The chain employs TRBV6-6 and TRBJ1-1, with 7 bases identical to TRBD1. The sample comprised peripheral blood. The TCR originated in a human donor in a cohort sampled during active COVID-19. The CDR3 DNA is TGTGCCAGCAGTTATCCCTATAGGGGGCTGAACACTGAAGCTTTCTTT. Its protein is CASSYPYRGLNTEAFF.